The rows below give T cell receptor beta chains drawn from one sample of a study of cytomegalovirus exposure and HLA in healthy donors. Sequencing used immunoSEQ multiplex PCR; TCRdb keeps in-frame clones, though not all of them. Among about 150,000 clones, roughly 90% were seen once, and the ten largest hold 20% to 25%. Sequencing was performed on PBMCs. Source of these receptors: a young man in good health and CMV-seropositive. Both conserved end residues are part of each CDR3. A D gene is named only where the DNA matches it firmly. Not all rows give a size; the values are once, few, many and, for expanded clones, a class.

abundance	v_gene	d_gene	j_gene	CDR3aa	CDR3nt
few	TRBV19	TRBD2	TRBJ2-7	CASSWSSGGTYEQYF	TGTGCCAGTAGTTGGTCTAGCGGGGGAACCTACGAGCAGTACTTC
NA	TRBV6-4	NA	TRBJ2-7	CASIYEQYF	TGTGCCAGTATCTACGAGCAGTACTTC
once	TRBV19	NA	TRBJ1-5	CASSIVGPGHNQPQHF	TGTGCCAGTAGTATAGTAGGGCCAGGACACAATCAGCCCCAGCATTTT
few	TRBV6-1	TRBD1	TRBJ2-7	CASSERTGGGYEQYF	TGTGCCAGCAGTGAGAGGACAGGGGGCGGTTACGAGCAGTACTTC
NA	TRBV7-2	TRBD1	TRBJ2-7	CASSRDRRSYEQYF	TGTGCCAGCAGCCGGGACAGGCGCTCCTACGAGCAGTACTTC
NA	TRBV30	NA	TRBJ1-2	CAWSVGPRTAGYTF	TGTGCCTGGAGTGTAGGTCCCCGGACAGCTGGCTACACCTTC
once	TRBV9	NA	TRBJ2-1	CASSVGLGHYNEQFF	TGTGCCAGCAGCGTAGGGCTGGGGCACTACAATGAGCAGTTCTTC
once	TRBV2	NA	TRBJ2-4	CASTPLGGRNIQYF	TGTGCCAGCACCCCTCTGGGTGGGCGAAACATTCAGTACTTC
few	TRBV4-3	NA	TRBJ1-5	CASSQIQGGNQPQHF	TGCGCCAGCAGCCAGATACAGGGAGGCAATCAGCCCCAGCATTTT
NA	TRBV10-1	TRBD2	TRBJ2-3	CASIGTSGGRADTQYF	TGCGCCAGCATCGGGACTAGCGGGGGCCGGGCAGATACGCAGTATTTT
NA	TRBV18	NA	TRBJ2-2	CASSPWTEGTGELFF	TGTGCCAGCTCACCGTGGACAGAGGGAACCGGGGAGCTGTTTTTT
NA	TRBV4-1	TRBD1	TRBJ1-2	CASSIGTGKHGYTF	TGCGCCAGCAGCATAGGGACAGGGAAACATGGCTACACCTTC
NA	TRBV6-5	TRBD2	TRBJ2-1	CASRKREGLGSEQFF	TGTGCCAGCAGAAAGCGGGAGGGCTTGGGGAGTGAGCAGTTCTTC
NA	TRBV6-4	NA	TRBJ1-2	CASSDSKRGSMSGYTF	TGTGCCAGCAGTGACTCGAAAAGGGGCAGCATGTCTGGCTACACCTTC
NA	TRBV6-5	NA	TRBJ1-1	CASRGGVWAEAFF	TGTGCCAGCAGGGGCGGGGTGTGGGCTGAAGCTTTCTTT
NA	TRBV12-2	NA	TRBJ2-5	CASRLVGLGGGTQYF	TGTGCAAGTCGCTTAGTGGGACTAGGGGGGGGGACCCAGTACTTC
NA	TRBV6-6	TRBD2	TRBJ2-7	CASSYRGLLYEQYF	TGTGCCAGCAGTTACCGGGGACTACTTTACGAGCAGTACTTC